These 5 T cell receptor beta chains were sequenced from one sample in a study of regulatory T cells in long-lasting Graves disease. Time point: newly diagnosed GD, antithyroid drugs for less than 3 months. Generation of the TCR library employed RNA extracted from PBMCs. Construction of TCR beta libraries relied on iRepertoire HTBI primers and on Arm-PCR targeting CDR3 regions. A single record per CDR3 protein comes from TCRdb applying MiXCR to the multiplex PCR reads. The sample lists roughly 440,000 distinct CDR3 sequences, approximately 16% occurring once. These same records also appear under a second study, on T cells in Graves' hyperthyroidism and ophthalmopathy.

This specimen consisted of peripheral blood mononuclear cells (PBMCs), obtained at new diagnosis, from a patient treated with antithyroid drugs. Receptors originate from a young woman with Graves disease.

The genes are TRBV6-5 and TRBJ2-3; 9 nucleotides align to TRBD2. CDR1 is MNHEY, CDR2 SVGAGI, per germline. The CDR3 is 16 amino acids. V trimming: 2 bases; J trimming: 2 bases; junction bases outside the gene matches: 5. CDR3 amino acids: CASSYPSGKPTDTQYF. CDR3 nucleotides: TGTGCCAGCAGTTACCCTAGCGGGAAGCCCACAGATACGCAGTATTTT.

The J gene is TRBJ1-1, the V gene TRBV7-8; D is perhaps TRBD1 (5 bases). The CDR3 sequence is 16 residues long. The ends were cut back, 8 bases at V and 3 bases at J, with 22 bases in the middle. CDR1 is SGHVS, CDR2 FQNEAQ, per germline. In DNA, the CDR3 is TGTGCCAGCGGGCGGTCAGGAGGGGCTGGGGACACTGAAGCTTTCTTT. It specifies CASGRSGGAGDTEAFF.

This clonotype was counted ten times or more. The V call is TRBV28, the J call TRBJ2-1; D is undetermined. V was clipped by 7 bases and J by 8 bases, with 9 bases between them. This CDR3 has 11 amino acids. Germline assignment: CDR1 MDHEN and CDR2 SYDVKM. CDR3 protein: CASTSPHEQFF. CDR3 nucleotide sequence: TGTGCCAGCACCTCTCCCCATGAGCAGTTCTTC.

This clonotype came up a few times. The chain recombines TRBV6-1 with TRBJ1-1; tentative D call: TRBD1 (6 bases). CDR3 length: 12 residues. Germline values: CDR1 MNHNS, CDR2 SASEGT. V lost 8 bases to trimming and J lost 2 bases, with 9 bases between them. The CDR3 region has the DNA TGTGCCAGCGGGACACAAAACACTGAAGCTTTCTTT. Amino acids: CASGTQNTEAFF.

The chain couples TRBV18 to TRBJ1-1; D not certain. Germline V gene lookup returns CDR1 KGHSH and CDR2 LQKENI. The CDR3 spans 15 residues. Between the trimmed V and J ends, which lost 3 bases and 1 base, there was a span of 12 bases. The CDR3 here is CASSPMNSWNTEAFF. Here the CDR3 DNA reads TGTGCCAGCTCACCGATGAACAGTTGGAACACTGAAGCTTTCTTT.